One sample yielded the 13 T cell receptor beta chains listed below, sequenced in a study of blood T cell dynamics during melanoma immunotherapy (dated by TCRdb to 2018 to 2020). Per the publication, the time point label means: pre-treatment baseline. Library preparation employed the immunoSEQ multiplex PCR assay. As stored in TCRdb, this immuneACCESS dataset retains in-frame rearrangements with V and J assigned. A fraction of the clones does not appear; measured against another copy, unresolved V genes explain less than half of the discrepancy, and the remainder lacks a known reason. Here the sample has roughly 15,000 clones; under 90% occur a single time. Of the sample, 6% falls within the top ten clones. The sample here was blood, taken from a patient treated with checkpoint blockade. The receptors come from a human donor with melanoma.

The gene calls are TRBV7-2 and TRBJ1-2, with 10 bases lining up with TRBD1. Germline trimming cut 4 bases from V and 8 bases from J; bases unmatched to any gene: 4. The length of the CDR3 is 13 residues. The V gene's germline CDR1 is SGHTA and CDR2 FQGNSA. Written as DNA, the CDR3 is TGTGCCAGCAGCTCCCGGGACAGGGGCGGCTACACCTTC. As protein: CASSSRDRGGYTF. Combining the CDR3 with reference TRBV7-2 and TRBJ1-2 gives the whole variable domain GAGVSQSPSNKVTEKGKDVELRCDPISGHTALYWYRQSLGQGLEFLIYFQGNSAPDKSGLPSDRFSAERTGGSVSTLTIQRTQQEDSAVYLCASSSRDRGGYTFGSGTRLTVV.

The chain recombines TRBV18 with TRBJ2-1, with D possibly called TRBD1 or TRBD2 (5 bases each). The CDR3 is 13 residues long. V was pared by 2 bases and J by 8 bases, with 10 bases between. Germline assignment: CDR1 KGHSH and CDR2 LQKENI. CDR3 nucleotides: TGTGCCAGCTCACCAGGCAGGGACGATGAGCAGTTCTTC. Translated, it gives CASSPGRDDEQFF.

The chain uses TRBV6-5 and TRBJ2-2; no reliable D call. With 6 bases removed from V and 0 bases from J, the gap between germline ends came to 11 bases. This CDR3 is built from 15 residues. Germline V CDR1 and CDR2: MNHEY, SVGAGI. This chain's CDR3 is CASSNRATNTGELFF. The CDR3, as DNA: TGTGCCAGCAGCAACCGGGCCACGAACACCGGGGAGCTGTTTTTT.

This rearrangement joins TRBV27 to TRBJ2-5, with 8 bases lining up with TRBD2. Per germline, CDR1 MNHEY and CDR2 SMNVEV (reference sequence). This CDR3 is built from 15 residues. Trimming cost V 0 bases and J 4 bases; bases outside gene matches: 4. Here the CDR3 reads CASSLSIGRVETQYF. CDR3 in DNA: TGTGCCAGCAGTTTATCGATCGGGAGGGTAGAGACCCAGTACTTC.

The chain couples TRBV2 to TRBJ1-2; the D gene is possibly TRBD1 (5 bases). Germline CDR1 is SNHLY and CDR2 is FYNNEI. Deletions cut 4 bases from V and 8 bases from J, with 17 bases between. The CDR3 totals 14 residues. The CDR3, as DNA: TGTGCCAGCAGTGGGGACGCGGGGGTCGAAGGCTACACCTTC. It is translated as CASSGDAGVEGYTF.

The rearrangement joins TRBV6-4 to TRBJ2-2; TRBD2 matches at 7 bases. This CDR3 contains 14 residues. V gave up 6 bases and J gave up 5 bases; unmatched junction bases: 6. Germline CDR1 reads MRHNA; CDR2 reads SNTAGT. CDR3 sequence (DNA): TGTGCCAGCAGCGGGACTATTGATACCGGGGAGCTGTTTTTT. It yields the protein CASSGTIDTGELFF.

The chain's CDR3 is CASSYKAGTSGGYNEQFF. CDR3 in DNA: TGTGCCAGCAGCTACAAAGCAGGGACTAGCGGGGGGTACAATGAGCAGTTCTTC. The chain joins TRBV5-6 to TRBJ2-1; 15 nucleotides agree with TRBD2. The V and J ends lost 3 bases and 4 bases, in that order; junction bases with no gene match: 8. This CDR3 comprises 18 residues. Germline V CDR1 and CDR2: SGHDT, YYEEEE.

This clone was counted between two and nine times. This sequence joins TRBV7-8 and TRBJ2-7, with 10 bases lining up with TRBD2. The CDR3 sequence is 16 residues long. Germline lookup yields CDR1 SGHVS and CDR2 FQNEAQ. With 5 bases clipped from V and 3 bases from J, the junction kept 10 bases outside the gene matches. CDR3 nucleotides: TGTGCCAGCAGCACCTCCCATAGCGGGGGGAACTACGAGCAGTACTTC. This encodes CASSTSHSGGNYEQYF.

The CDR3 protein is CASSNDRNTEAFF. CDR3 DNA: TGTGCCAGCTCAAACGACAGGAACACTGAAGCTTTCTTT. The J gene is TRBJ1-1, the V gene TRBV18; D may be TRBD1 (5 bases). This CDR3 is built from 13 residues. V shed 5 bases and J shed 1 base, with 8 bases lying between them. Germline CDR1 reads KGHSH; CDR2 reads LQKENI.

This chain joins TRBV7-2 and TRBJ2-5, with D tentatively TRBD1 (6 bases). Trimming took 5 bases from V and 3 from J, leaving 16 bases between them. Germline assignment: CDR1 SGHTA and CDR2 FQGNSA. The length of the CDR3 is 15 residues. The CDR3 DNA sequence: TGTGCCAGCAGCCAACAAAGGACAGAGAAAGAGACCCAGTACTTC. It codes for CASSQQRTEKETQYF.

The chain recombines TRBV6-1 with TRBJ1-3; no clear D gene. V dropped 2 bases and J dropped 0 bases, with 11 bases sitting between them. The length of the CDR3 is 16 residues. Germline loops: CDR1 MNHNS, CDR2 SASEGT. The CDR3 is CASSEWRPLSGNTIYF. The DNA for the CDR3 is TGTGCCAGCAGTGAATGGCGGCCACTCTCTGGAAACACCATATATTTT.

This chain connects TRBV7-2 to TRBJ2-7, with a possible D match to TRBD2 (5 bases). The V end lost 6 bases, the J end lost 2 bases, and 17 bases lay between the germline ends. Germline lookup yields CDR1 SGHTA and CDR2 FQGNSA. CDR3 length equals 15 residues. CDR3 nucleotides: TGTGCCAGCAGGAGCGGTCCAGGAATACCCTACGAGCAGTACTTC. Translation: CASRSGPGIPYEQYF.

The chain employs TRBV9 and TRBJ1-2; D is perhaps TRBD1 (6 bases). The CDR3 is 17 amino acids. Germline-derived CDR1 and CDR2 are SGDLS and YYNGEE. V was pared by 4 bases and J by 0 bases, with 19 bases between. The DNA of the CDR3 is TGTGCCAGCAGCCCCCCTCACAGGGTTGGAGCTAACTATGGCTACACCTTC. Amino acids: CASSPPHRVGANYGYTF.